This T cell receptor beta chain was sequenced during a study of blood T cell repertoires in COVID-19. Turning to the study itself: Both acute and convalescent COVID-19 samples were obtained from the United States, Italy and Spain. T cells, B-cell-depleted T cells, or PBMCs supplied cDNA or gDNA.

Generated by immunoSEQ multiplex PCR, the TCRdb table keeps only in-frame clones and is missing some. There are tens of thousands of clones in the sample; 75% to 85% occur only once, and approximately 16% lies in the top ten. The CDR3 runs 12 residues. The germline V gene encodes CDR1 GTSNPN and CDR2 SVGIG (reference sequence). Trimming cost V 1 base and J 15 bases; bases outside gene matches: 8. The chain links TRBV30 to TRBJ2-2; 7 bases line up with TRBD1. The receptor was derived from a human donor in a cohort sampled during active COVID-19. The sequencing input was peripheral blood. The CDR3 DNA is TGTGCCTGGAGTGAGATGACAGGGAAGTTGTTTTTT. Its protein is CAWSEMTGKLFF.